These 27 T cell receptor beta chains were all obtained from the same sample, sequenced in a study of vaccination effects on CD4 cells after COVID-19. Sequencing was performed with immunoSEQ multiplex PCR; in TCRdb, only in-frame clones are kept and a portion is missing. This table holds 35,000 to 45,000 clones, more than 65% found once. Researchers isolated CD4+ T cells once approximately 10 days of culture had elapsed. The infection with SARS-CoV-2 (confirmed by PCR) occurred in this person between March and December 2020. Participants completed two doses of the BNT162b2 or mRNA-1273 vaccine. These receptors lack a known antigen. This sample comprised CD4+ T cells from PBMCs cultured without peptide, obtained after COVID-19 vaccination. The receptors derive from a human donor who had a prior SARS-CoV-2 infection.

The chain has TRBV30 and TRBJ1-2; a weak D match, TRBD1 (6 bases). The CDR3 is 14 residues long. Germline V gene data show CDR1 as GTSNPN and CDR2 as SVGIG (reference sequence). CDR3 region: CAYAKKGGRSGYTF. CDR3 bases: TGTGCATACGCAAAGAAGGGGGGACGGAGTGGCTACACCTTC. Complete variable domain (other parts from reference TRBV30 and TRBJ1-2): SQTIHQWPATLVQPVGSPLSLECTVEGTSNPNLYWYRQAAGRGLQLLFYSVGIGQISSEVPQNLSASRPQDRQFILSSKKLLLSDSGFYLCAYAKKGGRSGYTFGSGTRLTVV.

The V and J genes are TRBV9 and TRBJ2-3; D is possibly TRBD2 (6 bases). CDR3 length: 16 residues. V was pared by 3 bases and J by 9 bases, with 23 bases between. CDR1 is SGDLS, CDR2 YYNGEE, per germline. In DNA, the CDR3 is TGTGCCAGCAGCGCAGGGACTGCCGCTCGATATGGGACGCAGTATTTT. Its protein is CASSAGTAARYGTQYF.

This clone appeared once. The chain combines TRBV12-3 or TRBV12-4 with TRBJ2-1; D is unclear. Trimming took off 1 base at V and 2 bases at J, with 3 bases between the two ends. CDR3 size: 13 residues. This CDR3 is CASSLVAYNEQFF. As DNA, the CDR3 is TGTGCCAGCAGTTTAGTCGCCTACAATGAGCAGTTCTTC.

This clone turned up a few times. CDR3 amino acids: CATSDSRGLDTQYF. As DNA, the CDR3 is TGTGCCACCAGTGATTCTAGGGGGCTAGATACGCAGTATTTT. This rearrangement joins TRBV24-1 to TRBJ2-3; 7 nucleotides match TRBD1. The length of the CDR3 is 14 residues. Germline CDR1 KGHDR, CDR2 SFDVKD. Trimming took 2 bases from V and 5 from J; bases not matched to a gene: 3.

The chain joins TRBV5-1 to TRBJ1-4, with 7 bases fitting TRBD1. The germline V gene has CDR1 SGHRS and CDR2 YFSETQ. The CDR3 loop spans 15 amino acids. After removal of 2 bases from V and 7 bases from J, the junction contained 8 bases not matched to a gene. The CDR3 nucleotides are TGCGCCAGCAGCTTCTCCGGGACAGCGGGTGAAAAACTGTTTTTT. Residues: CASSFSGTAGEKLFF.

V is TRBV5-1 and J is TRBJ1-2; 11 nucleotides align to TRBD1. Germline trimming cut 4 bases from V and 6 bases from J; bases unmatched to any gene: 5. Germline-derived CDR1 and CDR2 are SGHRS and YFSETQ. This CDR3 has 14 residues. The CDR3 nucleotides are TGCGCCAGCAGCGTTGGACAGGGGGCGGATGGCTACACCTTC. It is translated as CASSVGQGADGYTF.

V is TRBV7-6 and J is TRBJ1-2; D perhaps matches TRBD1 (5 bases). CDR1 and CDR2 (germline): SGHVS, FNYEAQ. CDR3 length: 13 amino acids. V was trimmed by 1 base and J by 8 bases, leaving 11 bases between them. The CDR3 here is CASSLGQGGGYTF. CDR3 nucleotide sequence: TGTGCCAGCAGCTTAGGGCAGGGAGGAGGCTACACCTTC.

This sequence joins TRBV18 and TRBJ1-1; 10 nucleotides match TRBD1. V was pared by 3 bases and J by 3 bases, with 1 base of the junction left unmatched. The CDR3 is made up of 14 amino acids. Germline CDR1 KGHSH, CDR2 LQKENI. Here the CDR3 DNA reads TGTGCCAGCTCACCCGGGACAGGGGACACTGAAGCTTTCTTT. This codes for CASSPGTGDTEAFF.

This clone was seen just once. J is TRBJ2-1 and V is TRBV4-2; a weak D match, TRBD2 (5 bases). The CDR3 is 14 amino acids. Deletions cut 8 bases from V and 0 bases from J, with 11 bases between. CDR1 and CDR2 from the germline V gene are LGHNA and YNFKEQ. CDR3 amino acids: CASGPGSSYNEQFF. CDR3 DNA sequence: TGTGCCAGCGGGCCGGGGAGCTCCTACAATGAGCAGTTCTTC.

J is TRBJ1-5 and V is TRBV5-5; D unresolved. The CDR3 covers 17 residues. The V gene's germline CDR1 is SGHKS and CDR2 YYEKEE (reference sequence). The ends were cut back, 0 bases at V and 0 bases at J, with 13 bases in the middle. For the CDR3, the DNA is TGTGCCAGCAGCTTGGTACCGGAGGCAAATAGCAATCAGCCCCAGCATTTT. Translated, it gives CASSLVPEANSNQPQHF.

The chain has TRBV5-1 and TRBJ2-3; TRBD2 agrees at 12 bases. The germline V gene encodes CDR1 SGHRS and CDR2 YFSETQ. This CDR3 is 17 amino acids long. The V segment lost 1 base and the J segment 0 bases; nucleotides outside the gene matches: 3. CDR3 region: CASSLLTSGGSTDTQYF. In DNA form, the CDR3 reads TGCGCCAGCAGCTTGCTTACTAGCGGGGGGAGCACAGATACGCAGTATTTT.

In its sample, this clone was seen once. V gene TRBV3-1 (or the pseudogene TRBV3-2) combines with J gene TRBJ1-2, with TRBD1 as a possible D gene (6 bases). Trimming cost V 0 bases and J 8 bases, with 13 bases left between them. This CDR3 is 14 amino acids long. The germline V gene has CDR1 LGHDT and CDR2 YNNKEL (reference sequence). The CDR3 spells CASSQDRQGRGYTF. CDR3 nucleotides: TGTGCCAGCAGCCAAGATCGGCAGGGGAGAGGCTACACCTTC.

The chain employs TRBV12-3 or TRBV12-4 and TRBJ1-2; D ambiguous. The CDR3 consists of 13 residues. V lost 3 bases, J lost 1 base, and 6 bases lay in between. The CDR3 reads CASSLKNNYGYTF. The CDR3 DNA follows: TGTGCCAGCAGTTTGAAAAATAACTATGGCTACACCTTC.

The chain carries TRBV11-2 and TRBJ2-3; 14 bases map to TRBD2. CDR1 and CDR2 from the germline V gene are SGHAT and FQNNGV. With V trimmed by 1 base and J by 8 bases, 11 bases remained unmatched. This CDR3 has 18 amino acids. The CDR3 protein is CASSLVGTSGRIDGTQYF. The CDR3 bases are TGTGCCAGCAGCTTAGTTGGGACTAGCGGGAGAATTGATGGTACGCAGTATTTT.

The genes are TRBV5-1 and TRBJ2-5; TRBD1 agrees at 8 bases. The junction had 12 bases not matched to a gene; V was cut back by 6 bases and J by 5 bases. The germline V gene encodes CDR1 SGHRS and CDR2 YFSETQ. This CDR3 region has 15 residues. CDR3 residues: CASTQTQGVGETQYF. CDR3 DNA: TGCGCCAGCACACAAACACAGGGGGTTGGGGAGACCCAGTACTTC.

The J gene is TRBJ1-5, the V gene TRBV16; D may be TRBD1 (5 bases). V lost 1 base and J lost 0, with 16 bases in between. CDR3 length: 18 residues. Germline-derived CDR1 and CDR2 are KGHSY and FQNENV. The CDR3 here is CASSQLATALYSNQPQHF. CDR3 coding DNA: TGTGCCAGCAGCCAATTGGCGACAGCCCTTTATAGCAATCAGCCCCAGCATTTT.

The chain uses TRBV5-6 and TRBJ1-2, with D unresolved. Between the trimmed V and J ends, which lost 0 bases and 0 bases, there was a span of 3 bases. Per the germline V gene, CDR1 is SGHDT and CDR2 is YYEEEE. There are 13 residues in the CDR3. DNA of the CDR3: TGTGCCAGCAGCTTGGATGCTAACTATGGCTACACCTTC. Translation gives CASSLDANYGYTF.

The chain uses TRBV6-5 and TRBJ2-1; D not resolved. CDR1 MNHEY and CDR2 SVGAGI come from the germline V gene. Trimming shortened V by 7 bases and J by 9 bases, and 16 bases separated the two germline ends. The CDR3 has 13 amino acids. DNA for the CDR3: TGTGCCAGCAACCCGGTACTAAGGGCTGAGCAGTTCTTC. This translates into CASNPVLRAEQFF.

This clone was seen a few times. The chain couples TRBV5-1 to TRBJ2-1; D ambiguous. Germline V gives CDR1 SGHRS, CDR2 YFSETQ. This CDR3 is 13 amino acids long. With 1 base removed from V and 8 bases from J, the gap between germline ends came to 10 bases. The CDR3 loop reads CASSLLPSDEQFF. The CDR3 DNA is TGCGCCAGCAGCTTGCTTCCGTCGGATGAGCAGTTCTTC. The variable domain in full, with the rest retrieved from reference TRBV5-1 and TRBJ2-1, is KAGVTQTPRYLIKTRGQQVTLSCSPISGHRSVSWYQQTPGQGLQFLFEYFSETQRNKGNFPGRFSGRQFSNSRSEMNVSTLELGDSALYLCASSLLPSDEQFFGPGTRLTVL.

The chain recombines TRBV30 with TRBJ2-5; 7 bases match TRBD2. Germline lookup yields CDR1 GTSNPN and CDR2 SVGIG (reference sequence). Trimming removed 0 bases from V and 5 bases from J; junction bases left unmatched: 9. CDR3 length equals 15 residues. As DNA, the CDR3 is TGTGCCTGGAGTGTACACGGGGGGATAAGGGAGACCCAGTACTTC. This sequence encodes CAWSVHGGIRETQYF. The whole variable domain, remainder taken from reference TRBV30 and TRBJ2-5, is SQTIHQWPATLVQPVGSPLSLECTVEGTSNPNLYWYRQAAGRGLQLLFYSVGIGQISSEVPQNLSASRPQDRQFILSSKKLLLSDSGFYLCAWSVHGGIRETQYFGPGTRLLVL.

The gene calls are TRBV5-1 and TRBJ2-5; TRBD2 might be the D (6 bases). Germline CDR1 SGHRS, CDR2 YFSETQ. The CDR3 is 16 amino acids. V was cut by 4 bases and J by 2 bases, with 18 bases left in between. The CDR3 coding sequence is TGCGCCAGCAGCGGGGGGACGGTCTCATTACAAGAGACCCAGTACTTC. It encodes CASSGGTVSLQETQYF.

J is TRBJ2-1 and V is TRBV6-5; no clear D gene. Per the germline V gene, CDR1 is MNHEY and CDR2 is SVGAGI. Trimming cost V 6 bases and J 4 bases, with 10 bases left between them. CDR3 length: 13 amino acids. Here the CDR3 DNA reads TGTGCCAGCAGGGGAAGACTGTACAATGAGCAGTTCTTC. It yields the protein CASRGRLYNEQFF.

The J gene is TRBJ2-5, the V gene TRBV7-9; D gene ambiguous. Germline CDR1 is SEHNR and CDR2 is FQNEAQ (reference sequence). This CDR3 has 13 residues. V lost 1 base to trimming and J lost 5 bases, with 8 bases between them. In DNA form, the CDR3 reads TGTGCCAGCAGCTTAGATATGGGGGAGACCCAGTACTTC. The encoded protein is CASSLDMGETQYF.

Regarding this clone: It may be a read error: a sequence one base away is much more abundant. The gene calls are TRBV12-3 or TRBV12-4 and TRBJ2-5; D not certain. The CDR3 covers 12 residues. V was cut by 3 bases and J by 4 bases, with 6 bases left in between. This CDR3 is CASSFRGETQYF. The CDR3 bases are TGTGCCAGCAGTTTCAGAGGAGAGACCCAGTACTTC.

This clone was detected a few times. The chain links TRBV27 to TRBJ2-7; 10 positions agree with TRBD2. After removal of 5 bases from V and 3 bases from J, the junction contained 10 bases not matched to a gene. Germline CDR1 reads MNHEY; CDR2 reads SMNVEV (reference sequence). This CDR3 region has 16 residues. The DNA for the CDR3 is TGTGCCAGCAGTCCACGAGGGACTAGCGTTCTCTACGAGCAGTACTTC. This gives the protein CASSPRGTSVLYEQYF.

This clone was observed a handful of times. The V gene is TRBV5-1, the J gene TRBJ2-7, with D tentatively TRBD2 (6 bases). V was cut by 3 bases and J by 0 bases, with 16 bases left in between. The germline gives CDR1 SGHRS, CDR2 YFSETQ. The CDR3 runs 16 residues. CDR3: CASSSASGGNSYEQYF. The CDR3 DNA reads as TGCGCCAGCAGCTCGGCCTCCGGCGGGAACTCCTACGAGCAGTACTTC.

The rearrangement joins TRBV14 to TRBJ2-1; 8 positions agree with TRBD1. The length of the CDR3 is 13 residues. Germline CDR1 SGHDN, CDR2 FVKESK. With 1 base clipped from V and 15 bases from J, the junction kept 8 bases outside the gene matches. CDR3 residues: CASSQGLDRVPFF. The CDR3, as DNA: TGTGCCAGCAGCCAAGGTTTGGACAGGGTACCGTTCTTC.